Listed below are T cell receptor beta chains from one sample, sequenced in a study of OX40 agonist ivuxolimab in advanced cancers. Data came from immunoSEQ multiplex PCR; TCRdb stores just in-frame clones and leaves some out. This table holds roughly 70,000 clones, 70% to 90% found once. Sample: CD4+ or CD8+ T cells sorted from blood, taken in a trial of the OX40 agonist ivuxolimab. These TCRs come from an adult with an advanced solid tumor such as melanoma, head and neck, liver or kidney cancer. Both conserved end residues are part of each CDR3. D genes are given only for firm matches. Part of the rows lack a size; the others show once, few, many or a class for expanded clones.

>NA|TRBJ2-1|TRBV10-2|NA
CASTPGPKYNEQFF
TGCGCCAGCACCCCGGGACCAAAATACAATGAGCAGTTCTTC
>NA|TRBJ2-3|TRBV11-3|NA
CASSLGGNTQYF
TGTGCCAGCAGCTTAGGCGGGAATACGCAGTATTTT
>few|TRBJ1-2|TRBV2|TRBD1
CASSFGTGAGYTF
TGTGCCAGCAGTTTCGGGACAGGGGCTGGCTACACCTTC
>NA|TRBJ2-5|TRBV28|TRBD2
CASSLAGTPGETQYF
TGTGCCAGCAGCTTAGCGGGTACTCCCGGAGAGACCCAGTACTTC
>NA|TRBJ2-7|TRBV6-5|NA
CASSRGPRGSYEQYF
TGTGCCAGCAGCCGCGGTCCCCGGGGCTCCTACGAGCAGTACTTC
>NA|TRBJ2-3|TRBV2|NA
CASSGSTDTQYF
TGTGCCAGCAGTGGCAGCACAGATACGCAGTATTTT
>NA|TRBJ1-2|TRBV5-6|NA
CASRQPGQANYGYTF
TGTGCCAGCAGGCAACCGGGACAAGCTAACTATGGCTACACCTTC
>NA|TRBJ2-5|TRBV19|NA
CASSIDLIETQYF
TGTGCCAGTAGTATAGATCTCATAGAGACCCAGTACTTC
>NA|TRBJ2-7|TRBV2|NA
CASSEETGTYEQYF
TGTGCCAGCAGTGAAGAGACAGGCACCTACGAGCAGTACTTC
>NA|TRBJ1-4|TRBV28|NA
CASRSRGGNEKLFF
TGTGCCAGCAGATCACGCGGAGGGAATGAAAAACTGTTTTTT
>NA|TRBJ2-1|TRBV9|NA
CASSPRYNEQFF
TGTGCCAGCAGCCCGCGTTACAATGAGCAGTTCTTC
>NA|TRBJ2-7|TRBV28|NA
CASAPEVADEQYF
TGTGCCAGCGCCCCCGAGGTGGCGGACGAGCAGTACTTC
>NA|TRBJ2-3|TRBV28|TRBD2
CASRTSGLNTQYF
TGTGCCAGCAGGACTAGCGGGTTGAATACGCAGTATTTT
>NA|TRBJ2-7|TRBV28|TRBD1
CASSLFMIGTGGSYEQYF
TGTGCCAGCAGTTTATTTATGATAGGGACAGGGGGTTCCTACGAGCAGTACTTC
>NA|TRBJ2-7|TRBV27|TRBD2
CASSLLAGGVYEQYF
TGTGCCAGCAGTCTTCTAGCGGGAGGGGTTTACGAGCAGTACTTC
>NA|TRBJ1-5|TRBV30|NA
CAWGRGQPQHF
TGTGCCTGGGGTAGAGGTCAGCCCCAGCATTTT
>NA|TRBJ1-1|TRBV10-3|NA
CAISQQYTNTEAFF
TGTGCCATCAGCCAACAGTATACAAACACTGAAGCTTTCTTT
>NA|TRBJ2-1|TRBV7-9|TRBD2
CASSPLGTTDEQFF
TGTGCCAGCAGTCCCCTCGGGACTACAGATGAGCAGTTCTTC
>few|TRBJ1-2|TRBV7-9|NA
CASSLQDTAGYGYTF
TGTGCCAGCAGCCTACAGGATACAGCGGGCTATGGCTACACCTTC
>NA|TRBJ2-3|TRBV20-1|NA
CSGLRTDTQYF
TGCAGTGGACTTCGCACAGATACGCAGTATTTT
>NA|TRBJ2-1|TRBV11-2|NA
CASSWTASTGYNEQFF
TGTGCCAGCAGCTGGACTGCTAGTACGGGGTACAATGAGCAGTTCTTC
>once|TRBJ1-1|TRBV2|NA
CASSEMGMAEAFF
TGTGCCAGCAGTGAAATGGGGATGGCTGAAGCTTTCTTT
>NA|TRBJ2-6|TRBV19|TRBD1
CAIRDRGYSGANVLTF
TGTGCCATTCGGGACAGGGGCTACTCTGGGGCCAACGTCCTGACTTTC
>NA|TRBJ1-3|TRBV18|NA
CASSPSEARSGNTIYF
TGTGCCAGCTCACCATCTGAGGCGCGCTCTGGAAACACCATATATTTT
>NA|TRBJ1-3|TRBV30|NA
CALQVWGNTIYF
TGTGCCCTTCAGGTTTGGGGAAACACCATATATTTT
>NA|TRBJ2-5|TRBV30|NA
CAWSPAGVETQYF
TGTGCCTGGAGTCCGGCGGGCGTGGAGACCCAGTACTTC
>NA|TRBJ1-1|TRBV14|NA
CASSQFRNTEAFF
TGTGCCAGCAGCCAATTCCGGAACACTGAAGCTTTCTTT
>NA|TRBJ1-4|TRBV29-1|TRBD1
CSVVNRTGNEKLFF
TGCAGCGTTGTTAACCGGACAGGGAATGAAAAACTGTTTTTT
>NA|TRBJ2-7|TRBV2|TRBD1
CASGNDRGDEQYF
TGTGCCAGCGGAAATGACAGGGGCGACGAGCAGTACTTC
>NA|TRBJ1-5|TRBV19|NA
CASSTPRGGVQPQHF
TGTGCCAGTAGTACCCCGCGGGGGGGAGTTCAGCCCCAGCATTTT
>NA|TRBJ1-4|TRBV4-1|NA
CASSQVLVRDFGEKLFF
TGCGCCAGCAGCCAAGTGCTTGTCCGGGATTTCGGTGAAAAACTGTTTTTT
>NA|TRBJ1-5|TRBV6-6|NA
CASHLVGAAQPQHF
TGTGCCAGCCACCTTGTGGGGGCGGCCCAGCCCCAGCATTTT
>NA|TRBJ1-1|TRBV7-2|NA
CASSLAPGQGTEAFF
TGTGCCAGCAGCTTAGCGCCAGGGCAGGGGACTGAAGCTTTCTTT
>once|TRBJ2-6|TRBV5-1|TRBD1
CASSLRDRSPSGANVLTF
TGCGCCAGCAGCTTGCGGGACAGGTCCCCCTCTGGGGCCAACGTCCTGACTTTC
>NA|TRBJ2-7|TRBV11-2|NA
CASSLALDWVTSSYEQYF
TGTGCCAGCAGCTTAGCCCTAGATTGGGTCACTAGCTCCTACGAGCAGTACTTC
>NA|TRBJ2-6|TRBV6-6|NA
CASSFNSGANVLTF
TGTGCCAGCAGTTTCAACTCTGGGGCCAACGTCCTGACTTTC
>NA|TRBJ2-7|TRBV29-1|TRBD2
CSGGGAEGYEQYF
TGCAGCGGGGGAGGGGCCGAAGGCTACGAGCAGTACTTC
>once|TRBJ2-1|TRBV13|TRBD1
CASSTNGQGYNEQFF
TGTGCCAGCAGCACAAACGGACAGGGCTACAATGAGCAGTTCTTC
>NA|TRBJ2-5|TRBV5-1|NA
CASSLQETQYF
TGCGCCAGCAGCCTCCAAGAGACCCAGTACTTC
>NA|TRBJ1-5|TRBV2|NA
CASTSLNSNQPQHF
TGTGCCAGCACCAGCCTAAATAGCAATCAGCCCCAGCATTTT
>NA|TRBJ2-1|TRBV7-2|NA
CASSLDGFVEQFF
TGTGCCAGCAGCTTAGACGGATTTGTTGAGCAGTTCTTC
>NA|TRBJ2-7|TRBV5-4|TRBD2
CASSLGSGRASEQYF
TGCGCCAGCAGCCTGGGCAGCGGGAGGGCCTCCGAGCAGTACTTC
>NA|TRBJ2-7|TRBV7-9|TRBD2
CAGKGGDEQYF
TGTGCCGGGAAGGGAGGGGACGAGCAGTACTTC
>NA|TRBJ2-7|TRBV7-2|TRBD1
CASTKGQGVYEQYF
TGTGCCAGCACCAAGGGACAGGGGGTCTACGAGCAGTACTTC
>NA|TRBJ2-6|TRBV10-2|NA
CASSLTVSGANVLTF
TGCGCCAGCAGCTTAACTGTATCTGGGGCCAACGTCCTGACTTTC
>NA|TRBJ2-1|TRBV2|TRBD2
CASSAGTSGIGGFF
TGTGCCAGCAGCGCCGGGACTAGCGGGATTGGAGGGTTCTTC
>NA|TRBJ2-3|TRBV2|TRBD2
CASSEGTSGGEDTQYF
TGTGCCAGCAGTGAAGGGACTAGCGGGGGGGAAGATACGCAGTATTTT
>NA|TRBJ2-5|TRBV9|TRBD2
CASSAKTSGIQETQYF
TGTGCCAGCAGCGCGAAGACTAGCGGGATTCAAGAGACCCAGTACTTC
>NA|TRBJ1-2|TRBV30|TRBD1
CAWSGRGTGRGGGYTF
TGTGCCTGGAGCGGGAGAGGGACAGGACGTGGCGGAGGCTACACCTTC
>NA|TRBJ2-3|TRBV30|NA
CAWSGAGSPDTQYF
TGTGCCTGGAGTGGAGCCGGGAGCCCAGATACGCAGTATTTT
>NA|TRBJ1-1|TRBV11-2|NA
CASSRTTEAFF
TGTGCCAGCAGCCGGACCACTGAAGCTTTCTTT
>NA|TRBJ2-3|TRBV4-2|NA
CASSHPSAKTDTQYF
TGTGCCAGCAGCCACCCTAGCGCAAAGACAGATACGCAGTATTTT
>once|TRBJ2-3|TRBV6-5|NA
CATQPPFRTDTQYF
TGTGCCACTCAACCTCCCTTTCGCACAGATACGCAGTATTTT
>NA|TRBJ2-2|TRBV29-1|NA
CSVGGWKSDTGELFF
TGCAGCGTTGGGGGCTGGAAGTCCGACACCGGGGAGCTGTTTTTT
>NA|TRBJ2-5|TRBV15|TRBD1
CATSRAGTGGVQETQYF
TGTGCCACCAGCAGAGCCGGGACAGGGGGTGTCCAAGAGACCCAGTACTTC